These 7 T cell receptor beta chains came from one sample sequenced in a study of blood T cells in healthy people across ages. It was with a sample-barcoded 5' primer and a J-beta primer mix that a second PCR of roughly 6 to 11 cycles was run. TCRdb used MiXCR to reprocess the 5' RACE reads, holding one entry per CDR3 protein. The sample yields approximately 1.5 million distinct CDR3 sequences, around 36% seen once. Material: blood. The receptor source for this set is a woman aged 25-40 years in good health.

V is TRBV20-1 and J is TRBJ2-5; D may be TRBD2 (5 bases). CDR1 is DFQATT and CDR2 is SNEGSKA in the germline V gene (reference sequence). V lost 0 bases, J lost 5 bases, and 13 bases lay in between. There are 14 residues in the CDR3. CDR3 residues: CSARDPRAGETQYF. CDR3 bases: TGCAGTGCTAGAGATCCGAGGGCCGGGGAGACCCAGTACTTC.

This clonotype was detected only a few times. The CDR3 region has the DNA TGCAGTAGTGCTCGGCGGGGGGGGGCAGATACGCAGTATTTT. Translation: CSSARRGGADTQYF. This chain uses TRBV20-1 with TRBJ2-3; the match to TRBD2 covers 9 bases. The CDR3 totals 14 residues. Unmatched junction bases numbered 10, after V lost 8 bases and J lost 4 bases. The germline CDR1 and CDR2 sequences are DFQATT and SNEGSKA (reference sequence).

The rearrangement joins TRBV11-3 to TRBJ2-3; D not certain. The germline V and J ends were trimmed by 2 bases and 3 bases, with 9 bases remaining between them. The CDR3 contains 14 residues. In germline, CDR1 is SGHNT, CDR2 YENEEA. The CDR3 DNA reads TGTGCCAGCAGCTTAACGCCAATGACAGATACGCAGTATTTT. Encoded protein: CASSLTPMTDTQYF.

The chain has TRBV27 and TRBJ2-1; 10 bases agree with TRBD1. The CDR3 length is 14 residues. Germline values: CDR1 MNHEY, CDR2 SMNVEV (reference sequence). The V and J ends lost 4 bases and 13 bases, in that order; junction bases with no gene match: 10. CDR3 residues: CASSWDRGSAGQFF. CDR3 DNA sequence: TGTGCCAGCAGTTGGGACAGGGGCTCCGCGGGACAGTTCTTC.

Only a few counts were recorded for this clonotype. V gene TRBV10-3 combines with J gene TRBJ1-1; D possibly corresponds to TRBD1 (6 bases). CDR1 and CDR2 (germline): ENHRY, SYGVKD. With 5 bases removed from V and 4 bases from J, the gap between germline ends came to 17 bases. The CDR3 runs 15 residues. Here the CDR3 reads CAISPHGGAGTEAFF. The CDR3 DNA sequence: TGTGCCATCAGTCCCCATGGGGGGGCGGGCACTGAAGCTTTCTTT.

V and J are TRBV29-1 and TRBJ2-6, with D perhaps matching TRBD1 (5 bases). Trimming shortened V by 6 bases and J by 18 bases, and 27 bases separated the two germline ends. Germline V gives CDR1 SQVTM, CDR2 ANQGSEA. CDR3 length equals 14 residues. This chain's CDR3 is CSVDSGSGANAPTF. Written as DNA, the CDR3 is TGCAGCGTCGACTCAGGGTCTGGGGCCAACGCCCCGACTTTC.

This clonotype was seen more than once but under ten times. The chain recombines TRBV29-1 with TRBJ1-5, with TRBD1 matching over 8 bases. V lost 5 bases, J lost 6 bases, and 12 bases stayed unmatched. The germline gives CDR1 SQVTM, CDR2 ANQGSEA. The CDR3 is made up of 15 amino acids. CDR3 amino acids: CSVKETGANGQPQHF. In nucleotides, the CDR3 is TGCAGCGTTAAGGAGACAGGGGCAAATGGTCAGCCCCAGCATTTT.